This entry concerns a single T cell receptor beta chain. The antigen it recognizes is unknown. Per-base qualities were not stored, and no clone one base away is much larger. The source of the sample is a study of blood T cell repertoires in COVID-19 (dated by TCRdb to about 2020). With regard to the full study: Samples covering the acute and convalescent phases of COVID-19 were provided by collaborators in the United States, Italy and Spain. Where available, HLA class I and class II types were taken from metadata supplied by the sample provider and were not determined by assay-based typing. A de-identified subject ID, COVID-19 status, age in years and sex were almost always included in the sample metadata. The repertoires were released in a freely available public database meant as a resource for research on the immune response to SARS-CoV-2. The dataset comprised deeply sampled blood TCRbeta repertoires from subjects exposed to, actively infected with, or recovered from COVID-19. The material from the prospective study consisted of cDNA or gDNA derived from T cells, B-cell-depleted T cells, or PBMCs. The samples were drawn from the first 160 participants of the ongoing ImmuneRACE study and from under 1,500 subjects provided by 6 global collaborators. Study-wide conclusions, independent of this receptor: Clinical and demographic metadata were provided uncurated, with the amount varying by source and participant.

Reading from cysteine to phenylalanine, the CDR3 counts 16 amino acids. CDR3 DNA only is kept here, 48 bases in frame from base 1. V is cut back by 2 bases and J by 4 bases, with 8 bases in the junction unmatched. Sequences SGHNT (CDR1) and YYREEE (CDR2) are obtained from the germline V gene (reference sequence). In the prospective study, participants were about 18 to 95 years old, resided in about 25 geographic areas of the United States, and were enrolled through a virtual design. Cohort assignment in the prospective study relied on participant-reported clinical history from a screening survey and a study questionnaire. For ImmuneRACE Cohort 3, a participant was defined as recovered based on two consecutive negative NP/OP PCR tests, clearance by a healthcare professional, or resolution of symptoms. Mobile phlebotomists in the prospective study collected whole blood, serum and a nasopharyngeal or oropharyngeal swab from every participant. Prospective study participants could optionally give additional blood draws and questionnaires over a roughly two-month period. Before DNA extraction, blood samples from the prospective study were shipped at room temperature or frozen.

TCRbeta CDR3 regions were amplified from genomic DNA using the immunoSEQ Assay, a bias-controlled multiplex PCR. As for the authors' bioinformatics: Nucleated cell counts per sample were estimated from amplification of reference gene primers within the assay. Sequence reads were collapsed and filtered to measure the absolute abundance of every unique TCRbeta CDR3 rearrangement. For each sample, productive Simpson clonality was calculated as the square root of Simpson's diversity index across productive rearrangements. This is the immuneACCESS table as TCRdb keeps it, with only in-frame sequences that have V and J called. A part of the clones is gone; compared with another copy, unresolved V genes explain less than half, and the rest is unexplained. Clonal size and the V and J genes are those of that table, whereas D and trimming came from the DNA. The sample contains around 300,000 clones, less than 90% of them found a single time. 2.5% to 3% of the sample lies in the top ten.

Material: PBMCs or T cells enriched from blood (not recorded which). Rearrangement joined TRBV5-4 to TRBJ2-2; 7 of the junction bases match TRBD2. The TCR was taken from a woman aged 45 to 65 who had recovered from COVID-19. The DNA is TGTGCCAGCAGCTTTGGCGGGAGCCCCAGCACCGGGGAGCTGTTTTTT. This translates into CASSFGGSPSTGELFF.